The clone carrying this T cell receptor (beta chain) appeared a single time. This specimen comes from a study of blood T cell repertoires in COVID-19. Study-level information: Whether acute or convalescent, the COVID-19 samples came from the United States, Italy and Spain.

The germline V gene encodes CDR1 SGHTA and CDR2 FQGNSA. CDR3 size: 17 residues. V shed 1 base and J shed 0 bases, with 13 bases lying between them. As handled by the study authors: Nucleated cell counts were estimated from reference gene primer amplification. The table came from immunoSEQ multiplex PCR; TCRdb's copy has only in-frame clones and leaves some out. The DNA was the basis for D and trimming; V, J and clone size are from that table. Found here are about 170,000 clones, approximately 91% of them singletons; the top ten hold roughly 5.3%. The source of this sequence is a young man with COVID-19, enrolled during active disease. Material: peripheral blood. This chain uses TRBV7-2 with TRBJ1-5, with D possibly being TRBD1 (5 bases). The CDR3 loop reads CASSLGARVYSNQPQHF. The DNA for the CDR3 is TGTGCCAGCAGCTTAGGTGCCAGGGTTTATAGCAATCAGCCCCAGCATTTT.